The following is a T cell receptor (beta chain) sequence with its context. Its antigen is not known. Germline V lookup: CDR1 ENHRY, CDR2 SYGVKD. The CDR3 loop spans 14 amino acids. Trimming took off 6 bases at V and 2 bases at J, with 12 bases between the two ends. PCR or immunohistochemistry showed mismatch repair deficiency in every enrolled patient. These data come from a study of PD-1 blockade in mismatch repair-deficient tumors. Study background: All were previously treated, progressing patients with eleven to twelve mismatch repair-deficient cancer types.

Sequenced by immunoSEQ multiplex PCR; TCRdb stores in-frame clones only, minus some. The sample has 20,000 to 25,000 clones, just under 85% seen once. Study-level points and caveats: Rapid post-treatment expansion, then contraction, generally preceding radiologic response, marked tumor-resident clones.

The material was peripheral blood, obtained 2 weeks after starting pembrolizumab. The V gene is TRBV10-3, the J gene TRBJ2-3; D may be TRBD1 (6 bases). This clonotype was sampled from an adult with mismatch repair-deficient cancer. The CDR3 protein is CAIRVQGNTDTQYF. CDR3 bases: TGTGCCATCAGGGTCCAGGGGAACACAGATACGCAGTATTTT.